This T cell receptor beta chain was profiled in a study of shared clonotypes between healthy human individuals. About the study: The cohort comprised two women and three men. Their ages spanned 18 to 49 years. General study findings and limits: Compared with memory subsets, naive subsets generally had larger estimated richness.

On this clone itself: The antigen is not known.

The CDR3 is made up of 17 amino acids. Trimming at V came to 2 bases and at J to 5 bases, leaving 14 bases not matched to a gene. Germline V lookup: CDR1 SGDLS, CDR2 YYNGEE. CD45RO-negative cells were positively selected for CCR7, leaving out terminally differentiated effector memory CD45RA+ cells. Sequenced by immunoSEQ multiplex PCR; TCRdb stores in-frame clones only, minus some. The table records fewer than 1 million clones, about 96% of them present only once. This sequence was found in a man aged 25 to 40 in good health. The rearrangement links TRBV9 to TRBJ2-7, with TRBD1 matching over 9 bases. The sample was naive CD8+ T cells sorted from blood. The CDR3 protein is CASSVEDRGGSVDEQYF. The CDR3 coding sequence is TGTGCCAGCAGCGTTGAGGACAGGGGTGGATCCGTGGACGAGCAGTACTTC. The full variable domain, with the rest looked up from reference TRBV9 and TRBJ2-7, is DSGVTQTPKHLITATGQRVTLRCSPRSGDLSVYWYQQSLDQGLQFLIQYYNGEERAKGNILERFSAQQFPDLHSELNLSSLELGDSALYFCASSVEDRGGSVDEQYFGPGTRLTVT.